This T cell receptor (beta chain) stems from a study of cytomegalovirus exposure and HLA in healthy donors. The PCR ran on 60 Vbeta and 13 Jbeta primers. Libraries were prepared by immunoSEQ multiplex PCR; TCRdb keeps only in-frame clonotypes and omits some of them. The table has under 200,000 clones, roughly 80% seen once. The CDR3 runs 15 residues. CDR1 and CDR2 from the germline V gene are KGHSH and LQKENI. The trim removed 2 bases at V and 2 bases at J, leaving 4 bases unmatched. Sequencing input: PBMCs. The V call is TRBV18, the J call TRBJ2-3, with TRBD1 identical over 7 bases. The sequence derives from a woman aged 45-59 years in good health and CMV-seronegative. The CDR3 DNA sequence: TGTGCCAGCTCACCAACTGGACAGGCCACAGATACGCAGTATTTT. Amino acids: CASSPTGQATDTQYF.